Included here is one T cell receptor beta chain sequence, with context. In the authors' workflow: Amplification of reference gene primers was used by the study to estimate nucleated cell counts. Profiled with immunoSEQ multiplex PCR; TCRdb holds only in-frame clones, not every one. That table supplies the V and J calls and clone size; D and trimming were determined from the DNA. The table has more than 120,000 clones, approximately 84% seen once. These data come from a study of blood T cell repertoires in COVID-19. Study details: Specimens from acute and convalescent COVID-19 originated in the United States, Italy and Spain. Nucleic acid was either cDNA or gDNA, and it came from T cells, B-cell-depleted T cells, or PBMCs.

The CDR3 sequence is 13 residues long. V was trimmed by 4 bases and J by 6 bases, leaving 12 bases between them. V gene TRBV12-3 or TRBV12-4 combines with J gene TRBJ1-1; weak D call: TRBD1 (5 bases). This clonotype originated in a human donor with acute or convalescent COVID-19. The donor label of this sample is uncertain. Input material: peripheral blood. The CDR3 sequence: CASSSGGRSEAFF. The CDR3 coding sequence is TGTGCCAGCAGTTCGGGGGGTAGATCTGAAGCTTTCTTT.